A single sample gave rise to the 9 T cell receptor beta chains below, sequenced in a study of blood T cells in healthy people across ages. Primers used in a second PCR of about 7 to 12 cycles were a sample-barcoded 5' primer and a J-beta primer mix. MiXCR, applied by TCRdb to the 5' RACE reads, yields one record per CDR3 protein. The sample yields around 850,000 distinct CDR3 sequences, around 36% seen once. The sample taken for sequencing was blood. All receptors come from a man aged 18 to 30 in good health.

This chain links TRBV6-2 or TRBV6-3 with TRBJ2-4, with unresolved D. The V end was cut by 8 bases, the J end by 1 base, with 9 bases between. This CDR3 region has 13 residues. Germline V gene sequence: CDR1 MNHEY, CDR2 SVGEGT. In DNA, the CDR3 is TGTGCCAGCGGAATGGAGGCCAAAAACATTCAGTACTTC. It yields the protein CASGMEAKNIQYF.

The genes are TRBV13 and TRBJ2-2; the D gene is possibly TRBD1 (5 bases). Trimming took 4 bases from V and 1 from J, leaving 10 bases between them. Germline V gives CDR1 PRHDT, CDR2 FYEKMQ (reference sequence). This CDR3 is built from 15 residues. In nucleotides, the CDR3 is TGTGCCAGCAGCTCTGACAGCGAGAACACCGGGGAGCTGTTTTTT. Translating gives CASSSDSENTGELFF.

The genes are TRBV2 and TRBJ1-6, with D possibly TRBD1 on 5 matching bases. The germline gives CDR1 SNHLY, CDR2 FYNNEI. The CDR3 totals 15 residues. V was pared by 2 bases and J by 7 bases, with 12 bases between. CDR3 DNA: TGTGCCAGCAGTGAACAAGGGGCCAGGAATTCACCCCTCCACTTT. It translates to CASSEQGARNSPLHF.

This chain links TRBV28 with TRBJ2-7; TRBD2 is a possible D gene (5 bases). Trimming took 6 bases from V and 2 from J, leaving 14 bases between them. In germline, CDR1 is MDHEN, CDR2 SYDVKM. The CDR3 runs to 14 residues. CDR3: CASSRGYPTYEQYF. The CDR3 region has the DNA TGTGCCAGCAGCCGAGGGTACCCAACCTACGAGCAGTACTTC.

The rearrangement links TRBV6-5 to TRBJ2-5; 15 bases agree with TRBD2. V lost 7 bases to trimming and J lost 6 bases; unmatched junction nucleotides: 3. Looked up from germline, CDR1 is MNHEY and CDR2 is SVGAGI. The length of the CDR3 is 14 residues. The CDR3 DNA is TGTGCCAGCACTGGACTAGCGGGGGGGCAGACCCAGTACTTC. It encodes CASTGLAGGQTQYF.

The chain uses TRBV10-3 and TRBJ1-1; D gene uncertain. The germline gives CDR1 ENHRY, CDR2 SYGVKD. Trimming cost V 3 bases and J 4 bases, with 6 bases left between them. CDR3 length: 12 residues. The CDR3 DNA reads as TGTGCCATCAGTGATGGGATCACTGAAGCTTTCTTT. Its translation: CAISDGITEAFF.

The chain carries TRBV7-2 and TRBJ2-3, with 8 nucleotides matching TRBD2. The CDR3 runs 16 residues. Germline CDR1 is SGHTA and CDR2 is FQGNSA. J gave up 5 bases and V 4 bases, and 11 bases lay outside the gene matches. For the CDR3, the DNA is TGTGCCAGCAGCTCTCTTGGGGCGGGGGGCCTAGATACGCAGTATTTT. This encodes CASSSLGAGGLDTQYF.

This chain connects TRBV6-1 to TRBJ2-7; D might be TRBD2 (6 bases). Germline V gives CDR1 MNHNS, CDR2 SASEGT. The CDR3 sequence is 14 residues long. V lost 3 bases to trimming and J lost 6 bases, with 15 bases between them. CDR3 DNA: TGTGCCAGCAGTGATGGGGGGTCGGGTGGCGAGCAGTACTTC. Its translation is CASSDGGSGGEQYF.

This clonotype has a count of ten or more. The chain is built from TRBV5-1 and TRBJ2-3, with TRBD1 matching 8 bases. The CDR3 covers 15 residues. Trimming took 4 bases from V and 0 from J; bases not matched to a gene: 4. Germline V gene data show CDR1 as SGHRS and CDR2 as YFSETQ. This CDR3 reads CASSPDRASTDTQYF. The CDR3 DNA reads TGCGCCAGCAGCCCGGACAGGGCTAGCACAGATACGCAGTATTTT.